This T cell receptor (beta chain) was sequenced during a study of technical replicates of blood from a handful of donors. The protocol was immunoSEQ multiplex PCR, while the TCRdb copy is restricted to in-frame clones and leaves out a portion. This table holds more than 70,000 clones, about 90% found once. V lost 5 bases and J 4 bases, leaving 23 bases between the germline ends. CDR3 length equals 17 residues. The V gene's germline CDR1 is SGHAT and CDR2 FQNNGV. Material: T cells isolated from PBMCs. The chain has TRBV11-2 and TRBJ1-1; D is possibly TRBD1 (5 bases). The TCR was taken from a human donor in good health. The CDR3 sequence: CASSDYKRGVWGTEAFF. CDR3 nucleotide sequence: TGTGCCAGCAGCGATTACAAACGGGGGGTCTGGGGCACTGAAGCTTTCTTT.